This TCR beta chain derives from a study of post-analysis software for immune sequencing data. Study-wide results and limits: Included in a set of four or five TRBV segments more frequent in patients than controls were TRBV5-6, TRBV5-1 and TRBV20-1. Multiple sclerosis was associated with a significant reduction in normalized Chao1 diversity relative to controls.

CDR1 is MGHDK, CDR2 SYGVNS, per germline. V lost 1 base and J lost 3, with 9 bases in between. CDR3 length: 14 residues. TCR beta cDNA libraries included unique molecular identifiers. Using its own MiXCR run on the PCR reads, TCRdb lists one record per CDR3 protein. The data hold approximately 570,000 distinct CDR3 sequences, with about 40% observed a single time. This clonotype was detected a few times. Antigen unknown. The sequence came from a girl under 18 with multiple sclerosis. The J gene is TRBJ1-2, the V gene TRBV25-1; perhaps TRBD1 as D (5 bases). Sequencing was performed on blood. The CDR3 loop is CASSEWGVDYGYTF. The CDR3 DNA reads TGTGCCAGCAGTGAATGGGGGGTCGACTATGGCTACACCTTC.